This is a list of T cell receptor beta chains from one sample in a study of blood T cell repertoires in COVID-19. Profiling relied on immunoSEQ multiplex PCR, and the TCRdb table lists in-frame clones only, not all of them. The sample shows about 250,000 clones, over 85% of them seen only once. The sample was PBMCs or T cells enriched from blood (not recorded which). These TCRs come from a woman in her 30s with acute COVID-19. Both conserved end residues are part of each CDR3. The order of the fields is V gene, clone size, D gene, J gene, CDR3 DNA, CDR3 protein. A D gene is named only where the DNA matches it firmly. Part of the rows lack a size; the others show once, few, many or a class for expanded clones.

TRBV2	-	TRBD2	TRBJ2-3	TGTGCCAGCAGTGATGAGCGGGGGGGCCGGAGCACAGATACGCAGTATTTT	CASSDERGGRSTDTQYF
TRBV5-6	-	-	TRBJ1-1	TGTGCCAGCAGCGGGGAGGTCAAGAGAGGCACTGAAGCTTTCTTT	CASSGEVKRGTEAFF
TRBV5-1	-	TRBD2	TRBJ2-1	TGCGCCAGCAGCGAAAGCGGGGGGCCCCACAATGAGCAGTTCTTC	CASSESGGPHNEQFF
TRBV9	-	TRBD1	TRBJ1-1	TGTGCCAGCAGCGTAGCCCCGACAGGGGAGGTGACTGAAGCTTTCTTT	CASSVAPTGEVTEAFF
TRBV30	-	-	TRBJ1-1	TGTGCCTGGAGTCGGGGTACTGAAGCTTTCTTT	CAWSRGTEAFF
TRBV19	-	TRBD1	TRBJ1-2	TGTGCCAGTCGTCACCGGGACAGGAACTATGGCTACACCTTC	CASRHRDRNYGYTF
TRBV11-2	-	-	TRBJ1-2	TGTGCCAGCAGCTTAGATAGGGGGGGCTACACCTTC	CASSLDRGGYTF
TRBV6-5	-	-	TRBJ1-5	TGTGCCAGCAGTTACTCTTGGGCAGGGGCTCTGCATTTT	CASSYSWAGALHF
TRBV7-6	-	TRBD1	TRBJ1-3	TGTGCCAGCAGCGGATCGGACAGGGCTGGAAACACCATATATTTT	CASSGSDRAGNTIYF
TRBV7-9	-	TRBD1	TRBJ1-2	TGTGCCAGCAGCTTACAGGGGGCTAACTATGGCTACACCTTC	CASSLQGANYGYTF
TRBV5-8	-	-	TRBJ1-4	TGTGCCAGCAGCTTGGCCGCAGGGTCAAGTGAAAAACTGTTTTTT	CASSLAAGSSEKLFF
TRBV3-1/TRBV3-2	-	TRBD1	TRBJ1-4	TGTGCCAGCAGCCAAGACCCAGGGGGCTTCGGTACTAATGAAAAACTGTTTTTT	CASSQDPGGFGTNEKLFF
TRBV9	once	-	TRBJ1-3	TGTGCCAGCAGCGTAGTGGGGGCCCGCTCTGGAAACACCATATATTTT	CASSVVGARSGNTIYF
TRBV19	-	TRBD1	TRBJ1-2	TGTGCCAGTAGCATGGGACAGGACTATGGCTACACCTTC	CASSMGQDYGYTF
TRBV9	-	TRBD2	TRBJ2-3	TGTGCCAGCAGCGTAGCCGATAGCGGGGGCCTCACAGATACGCAGTATTTT	CASSVADSGGLTDTQYF
TRBV3-1/TRBV3-2	-	-	TRBJ1-2	TGTGCCAGCAGCCAAGGATCCCCCCCCAGGGAAGCTTACTATGGCTACACCTTC	CASSQGSPPREAYYGYTF
TRBV30	-	-	TRBJ1-2	TGTGCCTGGAGTGTCTCGTCAGCCGGGGGCTACACCTTC	CAWSVSSAGGYTF
TRBV3-1/TRBV3-2	-	-	TRBJ1-4	TGTGCCAGCAGCCAGTTAACCAACAGGGAAGAAAATGAAAAACTGTTTTTT	CASSQLTNREENEKLFF
TRBV4-3	many	TRBD1	TRBJ2-7	TGCGCCAGCAGCCAAACAGGGGACTACGAGCAGTACTTC	CASSQTGDYEQYF
TRBV19	-	-	TRBJ1-1	TGTGTCATAAGGGGGAACACTGAAGCTTTCTTT	CVIRGNTEAFF
TRBV10-3	-	TRBD2	TRBJ2-3	TGTGCCATCAGTACATGGACTAGCGGCGATCCTAGCACAGATACGCAGTATTTT	CAISTWTSGDPSTDTQYF
TRBV24-1	-	TRBD2	TRBJ2-1	TGTGCCACCAGTGACCGGGGACTAAAAAACTCCTACAATGAGCAGTTCTTC	CATSDRGLKNSYNEQFF
TRBV19	-	TRBD1	TRBJ1-5	TGTGCCAGTACCACGGACAGGGGGTCCGATCAGCCCCAGCATTTT	CASTTDRGSDQPQHF
TRBV5-1	-	-	TRBJ1-6	TGCGCCAGCAGCTCAGTCTTGGGGGGGAATTCACCCCTCCACTTT	CASSSVLGGNSPLHF
TRBV19	-	TRBD1	TRBJ1-3	TGTGCCAGTAGTATAGCTGTTCAGGGGGGATCTGGAAACACCATATATTTT	CASSIAVQGGSGNTIYF
TRBV3-1/TRBV3-2	once	TRBD2	TRBJ2-1	TGTGCCAGCAGCCAAGGTCTAGCGGAGAACAATGAGCAGTTCTTC	CASSQGLAENNEQFF
TRBV19	-	TRBD1	TRBJ1-1	TGTGCCAGTAGTGCCCAAACCGGGACAGGGGGCAAAGCTTTCTTT	CASSAQTGTGGKAFF
TRBV4-1	-	-	TRBJ1-6	TGCGCCAGCAGCCAGCCCCCGTCGGGGTTGGGCTCACCCCTCCACTTT	CASSQPPSGLGSPLHF
TRBV4-3	-	-	TRBJ1-1	TGCGCCAGCAGCCAAGATTTTGGGGCAGAAGCTTTCTTT	CASSQDFGAEAFF
TRBV19	once	TRBD2	TRBJ2-3	TGTGCCAGTAGTGAGGCGGGGGATCAAGATACGCAGTATTTT	CASSEAGDQDTQYF
TRBV5-1	-	TRBD1	TRBJ1-1	TGCGCCAGCAGCTCAGTCACAGGGGGAGTGAACACTGAAGCTTTCTTT	CASSSVTGGVNTEAFF
TRBV7-9	-	TRBD1	TRBJ1-6	TGTGCCAGCAGCTCCAGGACAGGGCTTAATTCACCCCTCCACTTT	CASSSRTGLNSPLHF
TRBV4-2	-	-	TRBJ1-2	TGTGCCAGCAGCCAAGAGTCCGGCAGGAACTATGGCTACACCTTC	CASSQESGRNYGYTF
TRBV3-1/TRBV3-2	once	TRBD1	TRBJ2-1	TGTGCCAGCAGCCAGGACAGGGCTGAGCAGTTCTTC	CASSQDRAEQFF
TRBV14	-	TRBD1	TRBJ2-7	TGTGCCAGCAGCCAAGAGGGATACAGGGGTGAGCAGTACTTC	CASSQEGYRGEQYF
TRBV5-1	once	-	TRBJ1-3	TGCGCCAGCAGCTTGGAGTGGCCGAATGGAAACACCATATATTTT	CASSLEWPNGNTIYF
TRBV6-5	-	-	TRBJ1-5	TGTGCCAGCGGGGCAAATAGCAATCAGCCCCAGCATTTT	CASGANSNQPQHF
TRBV3-1/TRBV3-2	-	-	TRBJ2-7	TGTGCCAGCAGCCACAGGGGTCCCTACGAGCAGTACTTC	CASSHRGPYEQYF
TRBV11-2	-	TRBD1	TRBJ1-2	TGTGCCAGCAGCCGCCTAGGACAGGGCAATGGCTACACCTTC	CASSRLGQGNGYTF
TRBV6-1	-	-	TRBJ1-1	TGTGCCAGCAGTGAAAATCAGGGCGCGTTGTTCGGTGAAGCTTTCTTT	CASSENQGALFGEAFF
TRBV11-3	-	TRBD2	TRBJ2-3	TGTGCCAGCAGCTACTCTAGCGGGGGTACAGATACGCAGTATTTT	CASSYSSGGTDTQYF
TRBV19	few	-	TRBJ2-3	TGTGCCAGTAGTAGCCCCAGGGGAGTCACAGATACGCAGTATTTT	CASSSPRGVTDTQYF
TRBV2	-	-	TRBJ2-3	TGTGCCAGCAGTGCCGGGGACACAGATACGCAGTATTTT	CASSAGDTDTQYF
TRBV9	-	-	TRBJ2-3	TGTGCCAGCAGCGTTGGCGATACGCAGTATTTT	CASSVGDTQYF
TRBV18	-	-	TRBJ2-2	TGTGCCAGCTCACCGGGACTGATTACGAACACCGGGGAGCTGTTTTTT	CASSPGLITNTGELFF
TRBV10-2	-	TRBD1	TRBJ1-1	TGCGCCAGCAGTGACCCAGGACAGGGGAACACTGAAGCTTTCTTT	CASSDPGQGNTEAFF
TRBV6-5	-	TRBD1	TRBJ1-2	TGTGCCAGCAGAGGACAGGGGGCACGTGACTATGGCTACACCTTC	CASRGQGARDYGYTF
TRBV7-9	-	TRBD1	TRBJ1-1	TGTGCCAGCAGCTTGACAGGGGACACTGAAGCTTTCTTT	CASSLTGDTEAFF
TRBV29-1	-	TRBD1	TRBJ1-1	TGCAGCGTTGAGGTGCGCGGACAGGGGGCAGGTACTGAAGCTTTCTTT	CSVEVRGQGAGTEAFF
TRBV7-3	-	-	TRBJ2-1	TGTGCCAGCAGCCCCCACGGCGAGGTAGAGCAGTTCTTC	CASSPHGEVEQFF
TRBV4-3	-	TRBD2	TRBJ2-7	TGCGCCAGCAGCCACGGAAAGCGGGGGTCCTACGAGCAGTACTTC	CASSHGKRGSYEQYF
TRBV7-8	-	TRBD1	TRBJ1-5	TGTGCCAGCAGCCCCCGGGACAGTATAGGGATTAGCAATCAGCCCCAGCATTTT	CASSPRDSIGISNQPQHF
TRBV2	once	-	TRBJ1-2	TGTGCCAGCAGTGTAGTAGTGTCGTATGGCTACACCTTC	CASSVVVSYGYTF
TRBV12-3/TRBV12-4	once	TRBD1	TRBJ1-5	TGTGCCAGCAATACAGGGGGCAATCAGCCCCAGCATTTT	CASNTGGNQPQHF